Listed below are T cell receptor beta chains from one sample, sequenced in a study of OX40 agonist ivuxolimab in advanced cancers. Generated by immunoSEQ multiplex PCR, the TCRdb table keeps only in-frame clones and is missing some. The sample records some 100,000 clones, approximately 80% being singletons. The source was CD4+ or CD8+ T cells sorted from blood, collected in a trial of the OX40 agonist ivuxolimab. The receptors stem from an adult with an advanced solid tumor such as melanoma, head and neck, liver or kidney cancer. Both conserved end residues are part of each CDR3. Each record gives: clone size, J gene, V gene, D gene, CDR3 protein, CDR3 DNA. D genes are given only for firm matches. Some rows have no size entry. The others give once, few or many, or a class for an expanded clone.

- | TRBJ1-2 | TRBV6-5 | - | CASSYGTSGTNYGYTF | TGTGCCAGCAGTTATGGAACATCGGGAACTAACTATGGCTACACCTTC
- | TRBJ1-1 | TRBV28 | TRBD1 | CASSLTGGRTEAFF | TGTGCCAGCAGCTTGACAGGGGGTAGGACTGAAGCTTTCTTT
- | TRBJ2-3 | TRBV29-1 | - | CSVTRTLTDTQYF | TGCAGCGTTACTCGGACCCTCACAGATACGCAGTATTTT
- | TRBJ2-2 | TRBV19 | TRBD1 | CASSSQGWAGELFF | TGTGCCAGTAGTTCACAGGGGTGGGCCGGGGAGCTGTTTTTT
- | TRBJ2-7 | TRBV28 | - | CASSLGGPYEQYF | TGTGCCAGCAGTTTGGGGGGGCCCTACGAGCAGTACTTC
once | TRBJ2-7 | TRBV5-5 | - | CASSFRLQDLRYEQYF | TGTGCCAGCAGCTTCCGGTTGCAGGATCTCCGTTACGAGCAGTACTTC
few | TRBJ1-5 | TRBV10-2 | - | CASSEQGALPQHF | TGCGCCAGCAGCGAGCAGGGAGCCCTGCCCCAGCATTTT
once | TRBJ1-1 | TRBV6-1 | - | CASSEGFPGTEAFF | TGTGCCAGCAGTGAGGGTTTCCCGGGGACTGAAGCTTTCTTT
- | TRBJ2-7 | TRBV11-1 | - | CASSNTRDLIYEQYF | TGTGCCAGCAGCAACACCCGGGACTTGATCTACGAGCAGTACTTC
- | TRBJ2-2 | TRBV10-3 | TRBD2 | CAISEASGGSNTGELFF | TGTGCCATCAGTGAGGCTAGCGGGGGGTCTAACACCGGGGAGCTGTTTTTT
- | TRBJ2-5 | TRBV6-4 | - | CASSDCPLGPQETQYF | TGTGCCAGCAGTGACTGCCCGTTGGGGCCACAAGAGACCCAGTACTTC
- | TRBJ2-2 | TRBV7-9 | - | CASSLLEDTGELFF | TGTGCCAGCAGCCTCCTTGAGGACACCGGGGAGCTGTTTTTT
- | TRBJ2-2 | TRBV19 | TRBD2 | CASSPGLAVHTGELFF | TGTGCCAGTAGTCCGGGACTAGCGGTACACACCGGGGAGCTGTTTTTT
- | TRBJ2-7 | TRBV7-3 | - | CASSPQQGYEQYF | TGTGCCAGCAGCCCGCAACAGGGCTACGAGCAGTACTTC
- | TRBJ2-5 | TRBV7-2 | - | CASSLVAEETQYF | TGTGCCAGCAGCTTAGTGGCAGAAGAGACCCAGTACTTC
- | TRBJ1-4 | TRBV11-2 | - | CASSPGWEGEKLFF | TGTGCCAGCAGCCCCGGGTGGGAAGGTGAAAAACTGTTTTTT
- | TRBJ1-2 | TRBV15 | TRBD1 | CATSTGQGGYGYTF | TGTGCCACCAGCACCGGACAGGGTGGCTATGGCTACACCTTC
- | TRBJ1-1 | TRBV4-3 | - | CASSQEGTPMNTEAFF | TGCGCCAGCAGCCAAGAAGGGACACCTATGAACACTGAAGCTTTCTTT
once | TRBJ2-7 | TRBV19 | TRBD2 | CASSIDDLAGAISYEQYF | TGTGCCAGTAGTATAGATGACTTAGCGGGGGCCATCTCCTACGAGCAGTACTTC
- | TRBJ2-3 | TRBV10-3 | - | CAISQGKGTDTQYF | TGTGCCATCAGCCAGGGGAAGGGCACAGATACGCAGTATTTT
- | TRBJ1-4 | TRBV7-8 | - | CASSPGGTTNEKLFF | TGTGCCAGCAGCCCCGGCGGGACTACTAATGAAAAACTGTTTTTT
- | TRBJ1-5 | TRBV7-2 | - | CASSLGGGLSNQPQHF | TGTGCCAGCAGCTTAGGCGGGGGCCTTAGCAATCAGCCCCAGCATTTT
- | TRBJ1-3 | TRBV19 | TRBD1 | CASGRDRSPSGNTIYF | TGTGCCAGTGGAAGGGACAGGAGTCCCTCTGGAAACACCATATATTTT
- | TRBJ1-3 | TRBV7-2 | - | CASSRLGQTGNTIYF | TGTGCCAGCAGCCGCCTAGGCCAAACTGGAAACACCATATATTTT
- | TRBJ2-7 | TRBV7-9 | - | CASSVQRGQSSYEQYF | TGTGCCAGCAGCGTCCAACGGGGGCAGTCCTCCTACGAGCAGTACTTC
- | TRBJ1-4 | TRBV6-6 | - | CASSPREDEKLFF | TGTGCCAGCAGCCCCAGGGAGGACGAAAAACTGTTTTTT
- | TRBJ1-1 | TRBV5-4 | - | CASSLAVGGYAEAFF | TGTGCCAGCAGCTTGGCCGTCGGGGGCTACGCTGAAGCTTTCTTT
- | TRBJ1-2 | TRBV10-3 | - | CAITRNWDYGYTF | TGTGCCATCACTAGGAACTGGGACTATGGCTACACCTTC
- | TRBJ1-6 | TRBV6-4 | TRBD1 | CASSELSQGDSPLHF | TGTGCCAGCAGTGAATTATCCCAGGGGGATTCACCCCTCCACTTT
- | TRBJ1-2 | TRBV12-5 | TRBD1 | CASGRGPGQGGYGYTF | TGTGCTAGTGGCAGAGGTCCGGGACAGGGGGGCTATGGCTACACCTTC
- | TRBJ1-6 | TRBV5-1 | - | CASSSQGVAYNSPLHF | TGCGCCAGCAGCTCCCAGGGTGTAGCCTATAATTCACCCCTCCACTTT
- | TRBJ2-3 | TRBV11-1 | - | CASKGMDSTDTQYF | TGTGCCAGCAAGGGTATGGACAGCACAGATACGCAGTATTTT
- | TRBJ1-4 | TRBV5-1 | TRBD1 | CASSLGQGSEKLFF | TGCGCCAGCAGCTTGGGACAGGGGAGTGAAAAACTGTTTTTT
- | TRBJ1-6 | TRBV13 | TRBD1 | CASSIRTGINSPLHF | TGTGCCAGCAGCATTCGGACAGGAATCAATTCACCCCTCCACTTT
- | TRBJ2-4 | TRBV5-4 | TRBD2 | CASSLPPSGVAKNIQYF | TGTGCCAGCAGCTTGCCACCCAGCGGGGTAGCCAAAAACATTCAGTACTTC
- | TRBJ1-1 | TRBV9 | - | CASSVGSSGSTEAFF | TGTGCCAGCAGCGTAGGATCCTCGGGCTCCACTGAAGCTTTCTTT
- | TRBJ2-2 | TRBV7-2 | TRBD2 | CASSPRTSGGANTGELFF | TGTGCCAGCAGCCCACGGACTAGCGGGGGGGCGAACACCGGGGAGCTGTTTTTT
few | TRBJ1-2 | TRBV25-1 | - | CASSEGLWGYTF | TGTGCCAGCAGTGAAGGACTCTGGGGCTACACCTTC
- | TRBJ1-4 | TRBV5-4 | TRBD1 | CASSLPGQGNEKLFF | TGTGCCAGCAGCTTACCGGGACAGGGGAACGAAAAACTGTTTTTT
- | TRBJ1-2 | TRBV7-9 | - | CASSLGRGPVYGYTF | TGTGCCAGCAGCTTAGGGCGGGGCCCGGTCTATGGCTACACCTTC
- | TRBJ1-2 | TRBV6-1 | - | CAINIQGLHGYTF | TGTGCCATCAATATTCAGGGCTTACATGGCTACACCTTC
few | TRBJ2-3 | TRBV28 | - | CASSLLRGTQYF | TGTGCCAGCAGTTTATTACGTGGGACGCAGTATTTT
once | TRBJ2-5 | TRBV4-1 | - | CASSLAIGQGTPYRQETQYF | TGCGCCAGCAGCCTCGCCATAGGACAAGGGACTCCCTACAGGCAAGAGACCCAGTACTTC
- | TRBJ1-5 | TRBV5-8 | - | CASSQNGRRSQPQHF | TGTGCTAGCAGCCAGAACGGACGGAGGAGTCAGCCCCAGCATTTT
- | TRBJ1-4 | TRBV6-5 | TRBD1 | CASSYGDRVEKLFF | TGTGCCAGCAGTTACGGTGACAGGGTGGAAAAACTGTTTTTT
- | TRBJ1-6 | TRBV5-4 | - | CASSLDGRTYNSPLHF | TGTGCCAGCAGCTTGGACGGGCGTACCTATAATTCACCCCTCCACTTT
- | TRBJ2-3 | TRBV5-5 | TRBD2 | CASSLFGSGDLTDTQYF | TGTGCCAGCAGCTTGTTTGGGAGCGGGGACCTCACAGATACGCAGTATTTT
- | TRBJ1-1 | TRBV7-2 | - | CASSLGRGSRAFF | TGTGCCAGCAGCTTAGGTAGGGGAAGCAGAGCTTTCTTT
- | TRBJ2-3 | TRBV2 | - | CASRLTETDTQYF | TGTGCCAGCAGACTGACAGAGACAGATACGCAGTATTTT
- | TRBJ2-1 | TRBV7-3 | - | CASSSTLSSYNEQFF | TGTGCCAGCAGCTCAACACTGAGCTCCTACAATGAGCAGTTCTTC
- | TRBJ1-2 | TRBV5-1 | TRBD1 | CASSLDGTDLYSYTF | TGCGCCAGCAGCTTGGACGGGACAGACCTATATAGCTACACCTTC
few | TRBJ2-3 | TRBV5-4 | TRBD1 | CASSGGGQGMNTQYF | TGTGCCAGCAGCGGGGGGGGACAGGGAATGAATACGCAGTATTTT
- | TRBJ2-2 | TRBV11-2 | TRBD1 | CASRWTGGRAGELFF | TGTGCCAGCAGGTGGACAGGGGGAAGAGCCGGGGAGCTGTTTTTT
once | TRBJ2-3 | TRBV19 | - | CASSNRGASTDTQYF | TGTGCCAGTAGTAACCGTGGGGCTAGCACAGATACGCAGTATTTT
- | TRBJ2-7 | TRBV30 | TRBD1 | CAWSDRGNEQYF | TGTGCCTGGAGCGACAGGGGAAACGAGCAGTACTTC
- | TRBJ1-3 | TRBV19 | - | CASRSDSGRRNTIYF | TGTGCCAGTAGGAGCGACAGCGGACGACGAAACACCATATATTTT
- | TRBJ2-3 | TRBV29-1 | - | CSVEDGKDTQYF | TGCAGCGTTGAAGATGGCAAAGATACGCAGTATTTT
- | TRBJ1-5 | TRBV6-6 | - | CASSYSMWPSHF | TGTGCCAGCAGTTACTCGATGTGGCCCTCGCATTTT
once | TRBJ1-4 | TRBV28 | - | CASSPTNLIEKLFF | TGTGCCAGCAGTCCGACAAATTTAATCGAGAAACTGTTTTTT